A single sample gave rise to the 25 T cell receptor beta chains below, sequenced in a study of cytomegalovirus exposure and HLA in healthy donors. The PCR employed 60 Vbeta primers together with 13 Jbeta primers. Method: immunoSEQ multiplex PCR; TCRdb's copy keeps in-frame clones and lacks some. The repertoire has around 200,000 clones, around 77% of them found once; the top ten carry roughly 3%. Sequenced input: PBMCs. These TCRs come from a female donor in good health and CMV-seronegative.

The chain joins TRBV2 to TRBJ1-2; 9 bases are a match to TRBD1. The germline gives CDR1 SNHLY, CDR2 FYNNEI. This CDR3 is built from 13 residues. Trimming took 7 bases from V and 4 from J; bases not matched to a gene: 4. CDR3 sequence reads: CASKVDRGYGYTF. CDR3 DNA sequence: TGTGCCAGCAAGGTGGACAGGGGCTATGGCTACACCTTC.

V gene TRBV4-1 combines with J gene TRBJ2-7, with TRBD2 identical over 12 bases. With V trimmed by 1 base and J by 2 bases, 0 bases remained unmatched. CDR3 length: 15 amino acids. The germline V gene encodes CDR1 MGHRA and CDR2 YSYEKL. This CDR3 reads CASSQGLAGAYEQYF. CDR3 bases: TGCGCCAGCAGCCAAGGACTAGCGGGAGCCTACGAGCAGTACTTC.

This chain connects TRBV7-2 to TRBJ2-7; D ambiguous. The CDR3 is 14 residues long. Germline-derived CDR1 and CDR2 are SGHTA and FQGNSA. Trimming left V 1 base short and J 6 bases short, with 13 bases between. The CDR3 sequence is CASSLVQAKSEQYF. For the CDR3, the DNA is TGTGCCAGCAGCTTAGTGCAGGCAAAGAGCGAGCAGTACTTC.

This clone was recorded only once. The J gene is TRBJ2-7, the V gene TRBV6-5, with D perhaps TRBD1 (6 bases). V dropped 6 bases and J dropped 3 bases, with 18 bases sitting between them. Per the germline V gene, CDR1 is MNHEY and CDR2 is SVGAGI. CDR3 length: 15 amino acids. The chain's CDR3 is CASRQQGQPNYEQYF. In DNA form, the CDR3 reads TGTGCCAGCAGGCAGCAGGGACAACCTAACTACGAGCAGTACTTC.

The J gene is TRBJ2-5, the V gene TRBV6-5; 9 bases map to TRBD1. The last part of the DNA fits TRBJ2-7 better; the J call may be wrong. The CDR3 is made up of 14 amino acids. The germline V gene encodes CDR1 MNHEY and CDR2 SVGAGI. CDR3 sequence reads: CASSRRDRVYEQYF. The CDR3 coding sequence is TGTGCCAGCAGCCGCCGGGACAGGGTCTACGAGCAGTACTTC.

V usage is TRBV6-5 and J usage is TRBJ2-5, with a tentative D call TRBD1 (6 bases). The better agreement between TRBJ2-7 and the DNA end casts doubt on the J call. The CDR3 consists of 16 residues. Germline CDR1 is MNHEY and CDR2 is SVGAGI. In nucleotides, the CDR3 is TGTGCCAGCAGTTACTCGAGGCAGGGGCGAGGCGGCGAGCAGTACTTC. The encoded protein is CASSYSRQGRGGEQYF.

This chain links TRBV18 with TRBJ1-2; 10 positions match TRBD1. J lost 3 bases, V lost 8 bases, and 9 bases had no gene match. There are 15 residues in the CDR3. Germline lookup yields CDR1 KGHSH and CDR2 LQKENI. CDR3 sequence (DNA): TGTGCCAGCACTTCACCAGACAGGGGGCACTATGGCTACACCTTC. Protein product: CASTSPDRGHYGYTF.

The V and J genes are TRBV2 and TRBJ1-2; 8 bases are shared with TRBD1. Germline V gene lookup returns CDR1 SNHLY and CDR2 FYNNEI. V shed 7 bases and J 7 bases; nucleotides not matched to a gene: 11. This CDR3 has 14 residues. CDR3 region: CASNRDRQVRGYTF. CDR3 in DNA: TGTGCCAGCAATCGGGACAGGCAAGTTCGTGGCTACACCTTC.

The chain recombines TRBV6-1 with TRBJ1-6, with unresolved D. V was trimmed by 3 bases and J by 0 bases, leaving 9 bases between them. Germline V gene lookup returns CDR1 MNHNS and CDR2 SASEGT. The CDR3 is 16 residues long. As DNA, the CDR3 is TGTGCCAGCAGTGAGCCAGTGTTCTCCTATAATTCACCCCTCCACTTT. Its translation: CASSEPVFSYNSPLHF.

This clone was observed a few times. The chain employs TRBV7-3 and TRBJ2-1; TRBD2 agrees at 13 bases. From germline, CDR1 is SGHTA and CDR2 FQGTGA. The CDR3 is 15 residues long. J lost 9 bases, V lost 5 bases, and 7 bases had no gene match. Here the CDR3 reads CASSITSGGAGEQFF. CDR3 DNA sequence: TGTGCCAGCAGCATTACTAGCGGGGGGGCAGGTGAGCAGTTCTTC.

The CDR3 nucleotides read TGTGCCAGCAGCCCGTGGGCCGGGACTAGCGGAGATACGCAGTATTTT. Its protein is CASSPWAGTSGDTQYF. The V call is TRBV5-4, the J call TRBJ2-3; 11 nucleotides agree with TRBD2. The V segment lost 4 bases and the J segment 5 bases; nucleotides outside the gene matches: 9. CDR3 length: 16 amino acids. Germline-derived CDR1 and CDR2 are SGHNT and YYREEE (reference sequence). The whole variable domain, remainder taken from reference TRBV5-4 and TRBJ2-3, is ETGVTQSPTHLIKTRGQQVTLRCSSQSGHNTVSWYQQALGQGPQFIFQYYREEENGRGNFPPRFSGLQFPNYSSELNVNALELDDSALYLCASSPWAGTSGDTQYFGPGTRLTVL.

DNA of the CDR3: TGTGCCAGGGGGAAAACGGGACAGCATATTAACTATGGCTACACCTTC. Amino acids: CARGKTGQHINYGYTF. V gene TRBV2 combines with J gene TRBJ1-2, with TRBD1 identical over 7 bases. Germline lookup yields CDR1 SNHLY and CDR2 FYNNEI. This CDR3 is 16 amino acids long. V trimming: 9 bases; J trimming: 1 base; junction bases outside the gene matches: 14.

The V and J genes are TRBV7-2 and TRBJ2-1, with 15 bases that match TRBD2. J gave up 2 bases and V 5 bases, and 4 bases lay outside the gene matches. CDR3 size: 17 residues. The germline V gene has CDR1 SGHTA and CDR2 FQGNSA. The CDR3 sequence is CASSRTSGGAAYNEQFF. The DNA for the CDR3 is TGTGCCAGCAGCCGGACTAGCGGGGGGGCAGCCTACAATGAGCAGTTCTTC. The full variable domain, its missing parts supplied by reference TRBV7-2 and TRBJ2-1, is GAGVSQSPSNKVTEKGKDVELRCDPISGHTALYWYRQSLGQGLEFLIYFQGNSAPDKSGLPSDRFSAERTGGSVSTLTIQRTQQEDSAVYLCASSRTSGGAAYNEQFFGPGTRLTVL.

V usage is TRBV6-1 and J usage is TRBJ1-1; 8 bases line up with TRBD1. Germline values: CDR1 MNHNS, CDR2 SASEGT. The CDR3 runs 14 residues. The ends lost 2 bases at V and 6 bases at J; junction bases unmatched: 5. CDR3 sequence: CASSEPGGFAEAFF. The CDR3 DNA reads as TGTGCCAGCAGTGAACCAGGGGGCTTCGCTGAAGCTTTCTTT.

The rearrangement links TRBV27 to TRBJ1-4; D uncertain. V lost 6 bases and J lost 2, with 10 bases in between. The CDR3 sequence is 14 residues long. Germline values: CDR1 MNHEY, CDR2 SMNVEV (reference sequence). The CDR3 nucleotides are TGTGCCAGCAGCCACCGAGGGACTAATGAAAAACTGTTTTTT. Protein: CASSHRGTNEKLFF.

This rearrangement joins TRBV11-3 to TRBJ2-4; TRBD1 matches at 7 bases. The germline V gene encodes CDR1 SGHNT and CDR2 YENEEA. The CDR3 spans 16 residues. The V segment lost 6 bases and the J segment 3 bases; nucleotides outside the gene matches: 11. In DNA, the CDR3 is TGTGCCAGCAGTCCCGGGACAGCGAAAGGCAAAAACATTCAGTACTTC. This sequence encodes CASSPGTAKGKNIQYF.

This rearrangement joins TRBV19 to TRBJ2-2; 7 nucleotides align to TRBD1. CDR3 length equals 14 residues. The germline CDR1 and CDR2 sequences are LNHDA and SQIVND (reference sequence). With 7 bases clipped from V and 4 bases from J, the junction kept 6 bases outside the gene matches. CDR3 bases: TGTGCCAGTAAAAACAGGGGTTCCACCGGGGAGCTGTTTTTT. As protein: CASKNRGSTGELFF.

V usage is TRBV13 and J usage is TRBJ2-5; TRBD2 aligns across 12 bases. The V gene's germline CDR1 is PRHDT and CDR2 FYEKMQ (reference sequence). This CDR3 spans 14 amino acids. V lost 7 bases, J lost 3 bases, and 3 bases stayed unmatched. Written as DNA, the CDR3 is TGTGCCAGCACGAGACTAGCGGGGGAAGAGACCCAGTACTTC. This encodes CASTRLAGEETQYF.

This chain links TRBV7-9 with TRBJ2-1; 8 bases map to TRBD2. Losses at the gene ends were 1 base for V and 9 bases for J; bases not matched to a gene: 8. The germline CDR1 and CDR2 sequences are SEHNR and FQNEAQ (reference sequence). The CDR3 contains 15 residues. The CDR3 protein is CASSLGAGSGIEQFF. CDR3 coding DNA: TGTGCCAGCAGCTTAGGGGCGGGTAGCGGGATTGAGCAGTTCTTC. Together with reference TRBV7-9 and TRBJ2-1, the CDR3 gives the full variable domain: DTGVSQNPRHKITKRGQNVTFRCDPISEHNRLYWYRQTLGQGPEFLTYFQNEAQLEKSRLLSDRFSAERPKGSFSTLEIQRTEQGDSAMYLCASSLGAGSGIEQFFGPGTRLTVL.

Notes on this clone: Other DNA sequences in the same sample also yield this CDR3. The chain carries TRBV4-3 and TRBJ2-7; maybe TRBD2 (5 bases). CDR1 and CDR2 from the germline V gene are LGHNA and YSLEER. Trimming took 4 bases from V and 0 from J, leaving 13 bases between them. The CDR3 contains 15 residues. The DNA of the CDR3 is TGCGCCAGCAGCCGGGCCTTACTAGACTCCTACGAGCAGTACTTC. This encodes CASSRALLDSYEQYF.

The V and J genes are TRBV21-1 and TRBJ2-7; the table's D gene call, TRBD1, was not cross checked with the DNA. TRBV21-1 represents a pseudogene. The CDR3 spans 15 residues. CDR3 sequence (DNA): TGTGCCAGCAGCAACCGACAGGGTTGCTACTACGAGCAGTACTTC. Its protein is CASSNRQGCYYEQYF.

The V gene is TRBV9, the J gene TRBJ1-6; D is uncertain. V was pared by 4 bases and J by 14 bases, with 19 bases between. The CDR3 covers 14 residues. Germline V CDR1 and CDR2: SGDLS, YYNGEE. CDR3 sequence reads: CASSLSRSMETLHF. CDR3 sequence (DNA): TGTGCCAGCAGCCTTTCTCGGAGTATGGAAACCCTCCACTTT.

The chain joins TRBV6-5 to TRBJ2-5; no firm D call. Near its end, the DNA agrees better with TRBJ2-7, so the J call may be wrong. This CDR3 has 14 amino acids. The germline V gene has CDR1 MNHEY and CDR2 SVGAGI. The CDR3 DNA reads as TGTGCCAGCAGTTACGGATGGAGCTCCTACGAGCAGTACTTC. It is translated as CASSYGWSSYEQYF.

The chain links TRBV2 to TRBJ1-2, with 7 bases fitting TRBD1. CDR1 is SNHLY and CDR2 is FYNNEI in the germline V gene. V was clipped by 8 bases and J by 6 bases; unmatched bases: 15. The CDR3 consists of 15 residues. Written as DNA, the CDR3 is TGTGCCAGCGCGCCGACGGGACAGCCCTTTGATGGCTACACCTTC. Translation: CASAPTGQPFDGYTF.

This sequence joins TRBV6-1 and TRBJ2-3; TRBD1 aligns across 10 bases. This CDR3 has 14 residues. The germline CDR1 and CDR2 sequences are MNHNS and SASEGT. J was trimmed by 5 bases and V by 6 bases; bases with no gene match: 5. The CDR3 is CASSWTGGGDTQYF. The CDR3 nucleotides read TGTGCCAGCAGCTGGACAGGGGGTGGAGATACGCAGTATTTT.